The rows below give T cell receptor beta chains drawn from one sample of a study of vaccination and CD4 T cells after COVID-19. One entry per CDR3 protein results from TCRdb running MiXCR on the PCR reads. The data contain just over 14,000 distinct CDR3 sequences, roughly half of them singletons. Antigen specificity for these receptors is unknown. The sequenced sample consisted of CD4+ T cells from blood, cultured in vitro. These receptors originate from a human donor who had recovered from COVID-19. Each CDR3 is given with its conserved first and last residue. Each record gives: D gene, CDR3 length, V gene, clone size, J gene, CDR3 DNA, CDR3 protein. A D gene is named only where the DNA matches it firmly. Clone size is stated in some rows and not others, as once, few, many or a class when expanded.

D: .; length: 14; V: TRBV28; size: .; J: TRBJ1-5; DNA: TGTGCCAGTCGGACCCCCGGGGGGAATCAGCCCCAGCATTTT; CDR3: CASRTPGGNQPQHF
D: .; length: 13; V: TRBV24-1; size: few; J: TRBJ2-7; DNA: TGTGCCACCAGTGATAGTACCGGGGACGAGCAGTACTTC; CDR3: CATSDSTGDEQYF
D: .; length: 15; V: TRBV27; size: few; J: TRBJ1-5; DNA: TGTGCCAGCAGTCCCCTAACGGGGGCGGATCAGCCCCAGCATTTT; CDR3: CASSPLTGADQPQHF
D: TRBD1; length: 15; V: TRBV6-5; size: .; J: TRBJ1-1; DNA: TGTGCCAGCAGTTACCGGAGACAGGGAGGCACTGAAGCTTTCTTT; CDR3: CASSYRRQGGTEAFF
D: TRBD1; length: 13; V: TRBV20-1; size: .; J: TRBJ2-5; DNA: TGCAGTGCTAGGCTGACAGGGGAAGAGACCCAGTACTTC; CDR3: CSARLTGEETQYF
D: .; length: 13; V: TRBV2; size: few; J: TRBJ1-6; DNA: TGTGCCAGCAGTGCGGCGGAAGGTTCACCCCTCCACTTT; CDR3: CASSAAEGSPLHF
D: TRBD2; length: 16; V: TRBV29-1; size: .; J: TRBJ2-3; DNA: TGCAGCGTCGGGAAGGGGCCGGGAGGGATGACAGATACGCAGTATTTT; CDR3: CSVGKGPGGMTDTQYF
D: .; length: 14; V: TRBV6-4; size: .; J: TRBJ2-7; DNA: TGTGCCAGCAGTGACGACCAGCCCAAGGGCGAGCGGTACTTC; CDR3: CASSDDQPKGERYF
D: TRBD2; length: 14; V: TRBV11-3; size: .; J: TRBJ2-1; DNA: TGTGCCAGCAGCTCCGGGACTAAGAGATATGAGCAGTTCTTC; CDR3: CASSSGTKRYEQFF
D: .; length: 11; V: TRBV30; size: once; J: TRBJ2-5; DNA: TGTGCCTGGAGTGTACGGGAGACCCAGTACTTC; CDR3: CAWSVRETQYF
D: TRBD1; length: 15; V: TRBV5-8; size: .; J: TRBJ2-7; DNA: TGTGCCAGCAGCGCGGGACAGGGGACAACCTACGAGCAGTACTTC; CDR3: CASSAGQGTTYEQYF
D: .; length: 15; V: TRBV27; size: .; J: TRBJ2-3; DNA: TGTGCCAGCAGTCTGAGCGGGACAAGCACAGATACGCAGTATTTT; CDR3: CASSLSGTSTDTQYF
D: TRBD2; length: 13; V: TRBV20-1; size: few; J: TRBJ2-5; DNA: TGCAGTGCTACCCCCGGGACTCTAGCGGGAGAGTACTTC; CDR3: CSATPGTLAGEYF
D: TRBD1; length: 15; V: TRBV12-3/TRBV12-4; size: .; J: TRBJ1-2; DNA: TGTGCCAGCAGTATGACAGGGGGCCCCAACTATGGCTACACCTTC; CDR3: CASSMTGGPNYGYTF
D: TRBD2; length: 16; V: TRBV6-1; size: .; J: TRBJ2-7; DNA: TGTGCCAGCGGAGGGGGGGTAGCGGGAAATTACTACGAGCAGTACTTC; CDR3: CASGGGVAGNYYEQYF
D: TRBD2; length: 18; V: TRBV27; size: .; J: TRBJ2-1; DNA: TGTGCCAGCAGTCCAACTAGCGGATCTTACAGCTCCTACAATGAGCAGTTCTTC; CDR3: CASSPTSGSYSSYNEQFF
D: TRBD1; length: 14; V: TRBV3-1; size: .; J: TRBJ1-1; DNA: TGTGCCAGCAGGGACAGGGGGCTAGTAACTGAAGCTTTCTTT; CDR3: CASRDRGLVTEAFF
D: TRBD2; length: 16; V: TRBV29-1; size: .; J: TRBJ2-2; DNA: TGCAGCGTTTATGGACTAGTAATGGAAGGGACCGGGGAGCTGTTTTTT; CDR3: CSVYGLVMEGTGELFF
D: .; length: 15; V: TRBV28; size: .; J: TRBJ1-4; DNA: TGTGCCAGCAGTTTATCAGGGGCAACTAATGAAAAACTGTTTTTT; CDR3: CASSLSGATNEKLFF
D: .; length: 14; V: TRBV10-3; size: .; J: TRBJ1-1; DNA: TGTGCCATCAGTGGAGGGGGGCGAAACACTGAAGCTTTCTTT; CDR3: CAISGGGRNTEAFF
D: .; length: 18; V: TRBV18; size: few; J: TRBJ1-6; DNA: TGTGCCAGCTCACCACCCACGGAGTTTGGGGATTATAATTCACCCCTCCACTTT; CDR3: CASSPPTEFGDYNSPLHF
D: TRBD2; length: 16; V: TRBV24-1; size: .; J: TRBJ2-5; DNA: TGTGCCACCAGTGATTTGGGGACTAGAGGGCGAGAGACCCAGTACTTC; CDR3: CATSDLGTRGRETQYF
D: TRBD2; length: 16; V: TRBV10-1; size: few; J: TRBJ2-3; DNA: TGCGCCAGCAGTGAAGTAGGTAGCGGGAGCCCAGATACGCAGTATTTT; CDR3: CASSEVGSGSPDTQYF
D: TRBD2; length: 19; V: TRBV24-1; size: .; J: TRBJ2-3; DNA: TGTGCCACCAGTGATTCTGGGGGAGCGGGGGGCCCCCGCACAGATACGCAGTATTTT; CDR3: CATSDSGGAGGPRTDTQYF
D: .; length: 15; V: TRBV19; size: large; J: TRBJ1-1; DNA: TGTGCCAGTAGTATAGAGCTGGGGGCTAACACTGAAGCTTTCTTT; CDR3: CASSIELGANTEAFF
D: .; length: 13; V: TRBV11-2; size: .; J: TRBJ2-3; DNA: TGTGCCAGCAGCTTATTATTCAGAGATACGCAGTATTTT; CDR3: CASSLLFRDTQYF